These 2 T cell receptor beta chains originate from one sample sequenced in a study of OX40 agonist ivuxolimab in advanced cancers. The repertoire was sequenced with immunoSEQ multiplex PCR; TCRdb's copy has only in-frame clones and lacks some. The sample shows 90,000 to 120,000 clones, around 93% of them seen only once. Sequencing used CD4+ or CD8+ T cells sorted from blood, obtained in a trial of the OX40 agonist ivuxolimab. The receptor source for this set is an adult with an advanced solid tumor such as melanoma, head and neck, liver or kidney cancer.

J is TRBJ1-5 and V is TRBV18; 8 bases are shared with TRBD1. Germline CDR1 KGHSH, CDR2 LQKENI. V gave up 4 bases and J gave up 7 bases; unmatched junction bases: 3. The CDR3 is 13 amino acids. DNA of the CDR3: TGTGCCAGCTCACTGGACAGGGACCAGCCCCAGCATTTT. The encoded protein is CASSLDRDQPQHF.

The chain is built from TRBV6-1 and TRBJ2-7, with D perhaps TRBD1 or TRBD2 (5 bases each). V dropped 8 bases and J dropped 4 bases, with 15 bases sitting between them. The germline V gene encodes CDR1 MNHNS and CDR2 SASEGT. The length of the CDR3 is 13 residues. This CDR3 is CASEGHSGYEQYF. In DNA, the CDR3 is TGTGCCAGCGAGGGGCATTCGGGTTACGAGCAGTACTTC.